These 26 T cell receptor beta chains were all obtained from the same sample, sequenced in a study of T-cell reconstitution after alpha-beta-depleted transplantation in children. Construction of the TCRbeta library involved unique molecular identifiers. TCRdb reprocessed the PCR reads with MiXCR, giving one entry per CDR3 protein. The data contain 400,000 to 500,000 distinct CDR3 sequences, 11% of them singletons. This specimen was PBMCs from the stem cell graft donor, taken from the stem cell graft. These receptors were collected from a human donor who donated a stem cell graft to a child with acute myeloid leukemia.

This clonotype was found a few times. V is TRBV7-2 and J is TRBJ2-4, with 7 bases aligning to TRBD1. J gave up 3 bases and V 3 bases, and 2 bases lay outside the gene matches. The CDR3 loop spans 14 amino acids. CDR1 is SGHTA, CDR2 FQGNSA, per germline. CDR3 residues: CASSFSGGKNIQYF. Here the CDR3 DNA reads TGTGCCAGCAGCTTCTCAGGGGGCAAAAACATTCAGTACTTC.

The CDR3: CSVEGGGRFVDTQYF. CDR3 nucleotide sequence: TGCAGCGTTGAAGGTGGCGGGAGATTTGTAGATACGCAGTATTTT. This sequence joins TRBV29-1 and TRBJ2-3; 7 positions match TRBD2. With 1 base clipped from V and 5 bases from J, the junction kept 9 bases outside the gene matches. This CDR3 region has 15 residues. Germline CDR1 and CDR2: SQVTM and ANQGSEA.

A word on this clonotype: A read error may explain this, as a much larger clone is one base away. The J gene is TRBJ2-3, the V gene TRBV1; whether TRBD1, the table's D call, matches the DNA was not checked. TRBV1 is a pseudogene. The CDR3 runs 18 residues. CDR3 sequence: CTSSLDSWDRGSTDTQYF. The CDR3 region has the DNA TGTACCAGCAGTTTAGATTCTTGGGACAGGGGCTCCACAGATACGCAGTATTTT.

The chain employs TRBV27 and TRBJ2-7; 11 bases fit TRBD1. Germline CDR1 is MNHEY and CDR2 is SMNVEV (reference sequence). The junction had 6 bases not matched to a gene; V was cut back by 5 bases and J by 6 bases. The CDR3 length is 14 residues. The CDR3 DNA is TGTGCCAGCAGTCCATGGACAGGGGGCAGCGAGCAGTACGTC. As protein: CASSPWTGGSEQYV.

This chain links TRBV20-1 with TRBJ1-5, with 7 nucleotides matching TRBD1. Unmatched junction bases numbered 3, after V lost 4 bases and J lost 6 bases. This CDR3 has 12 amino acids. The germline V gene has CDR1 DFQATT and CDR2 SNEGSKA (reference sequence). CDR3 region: CSAKSGGQPQHF. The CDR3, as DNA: TGCAGTGCTAAATCAGGGGGTCAGCCCCAGCATTTT.

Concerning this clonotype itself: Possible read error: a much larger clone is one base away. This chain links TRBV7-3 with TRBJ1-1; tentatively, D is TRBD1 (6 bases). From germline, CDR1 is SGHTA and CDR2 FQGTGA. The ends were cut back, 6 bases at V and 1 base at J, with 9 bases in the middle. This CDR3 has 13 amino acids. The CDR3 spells CASRQQGNTEAFF. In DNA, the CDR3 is TGTGCCAGCAGGCAACAGGGGAACACTGAAGCTTTCTTT.

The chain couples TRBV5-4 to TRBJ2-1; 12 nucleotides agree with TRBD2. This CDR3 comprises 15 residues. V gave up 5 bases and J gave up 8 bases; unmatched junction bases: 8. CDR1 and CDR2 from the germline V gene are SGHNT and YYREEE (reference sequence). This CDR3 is CASRPTSGSSDEQFF. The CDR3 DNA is TGTGCCAGCAGACCGACTAGCGGGAGTTCGGATGAGCAGTTCTTC.

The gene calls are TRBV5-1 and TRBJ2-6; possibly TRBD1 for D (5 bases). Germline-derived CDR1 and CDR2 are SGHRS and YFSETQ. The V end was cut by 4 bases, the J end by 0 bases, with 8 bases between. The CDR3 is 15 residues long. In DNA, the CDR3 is TGCGCCAGCAGCGAGACAGTCTCTGGGGCCAACGTCCTGACTTTC. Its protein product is CASSETVSGANVLTF.

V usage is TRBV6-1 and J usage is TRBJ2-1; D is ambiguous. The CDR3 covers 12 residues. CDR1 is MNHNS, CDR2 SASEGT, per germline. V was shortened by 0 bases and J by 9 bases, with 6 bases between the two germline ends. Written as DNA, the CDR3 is TGTGCCAGCAGTGAAGCCGTCGTTGAGCAGTTCTTC. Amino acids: CASSEAVVEQFF.

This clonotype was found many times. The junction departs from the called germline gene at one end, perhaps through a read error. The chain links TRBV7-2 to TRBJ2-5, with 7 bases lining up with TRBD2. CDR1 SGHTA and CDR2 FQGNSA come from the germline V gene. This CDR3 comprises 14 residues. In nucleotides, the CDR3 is TGTGCCAGCAGTTTAGTGGGAGGGCAAGAGACCCAGTACTTC. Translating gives CASSLVGGQETQYF. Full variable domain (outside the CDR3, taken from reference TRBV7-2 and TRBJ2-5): GAGVSQSPSNKVTEKGKDVELRCDPISGHTALYWYRQSLGQGLEFLIYFQGNSAPDKSGLPSDRFSAERTGGSVSTLTIQRTQQEDSAVYLCASSLVGGQETQYFGPGTRLLVL.

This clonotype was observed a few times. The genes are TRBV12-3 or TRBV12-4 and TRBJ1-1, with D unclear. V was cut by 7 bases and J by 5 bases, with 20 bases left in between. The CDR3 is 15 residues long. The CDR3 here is CASIPPLGLRTEAFF. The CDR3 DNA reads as TGTGCCAGCATCCCGCCGTTGGGGTTAAGGACTGAAGCTTTCTTT.

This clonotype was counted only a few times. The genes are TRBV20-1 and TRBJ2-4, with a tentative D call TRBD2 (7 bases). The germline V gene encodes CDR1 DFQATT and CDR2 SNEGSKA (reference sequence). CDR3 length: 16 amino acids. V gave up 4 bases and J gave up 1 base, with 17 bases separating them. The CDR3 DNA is TGCAGTGCTACCGGAGGGGGGGCCAGGGCCAAAAACATTCAGTACTTC. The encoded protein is CSATGGGARAKNIQYF.

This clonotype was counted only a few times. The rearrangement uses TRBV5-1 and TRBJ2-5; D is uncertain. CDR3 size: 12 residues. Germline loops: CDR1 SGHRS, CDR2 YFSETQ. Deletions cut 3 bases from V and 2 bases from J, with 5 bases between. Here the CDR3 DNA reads TGCGCCAGCAGCTACTCACAAGAGACCCAGTACTTC. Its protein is CASSYSQETQYF.

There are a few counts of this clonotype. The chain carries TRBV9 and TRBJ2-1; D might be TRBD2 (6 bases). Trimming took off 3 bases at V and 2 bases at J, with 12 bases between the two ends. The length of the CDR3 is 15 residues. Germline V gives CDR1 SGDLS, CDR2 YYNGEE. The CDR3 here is CASSASGETYNEQFF. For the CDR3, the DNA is TGTGCCAGCAGCGCCTCGGGAGAAACCTACAATGAGCAGTTCTTC.

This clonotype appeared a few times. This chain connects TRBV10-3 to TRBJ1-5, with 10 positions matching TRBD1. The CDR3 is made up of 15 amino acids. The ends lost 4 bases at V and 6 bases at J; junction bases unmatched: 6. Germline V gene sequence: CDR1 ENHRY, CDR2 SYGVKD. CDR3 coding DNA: TGTGCCATCAGTGGAGCCGGACAGGGGGGTCAGCCCCAGCATTTT. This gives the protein CAISGAGQGGQPQHF.

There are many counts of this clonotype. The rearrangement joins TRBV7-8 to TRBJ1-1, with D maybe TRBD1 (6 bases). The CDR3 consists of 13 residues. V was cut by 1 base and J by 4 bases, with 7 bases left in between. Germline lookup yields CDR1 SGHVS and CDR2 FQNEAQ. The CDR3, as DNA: TGTGCCAGCAGCTTAGAGACAGGCACTGAAGCTTTCTTT. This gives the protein CASSLETGTEAFF.

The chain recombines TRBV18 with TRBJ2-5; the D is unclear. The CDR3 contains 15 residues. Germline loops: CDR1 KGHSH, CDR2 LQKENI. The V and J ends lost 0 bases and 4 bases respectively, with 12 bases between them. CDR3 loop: CASSPPDHKAETQYF. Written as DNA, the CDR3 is TGTGCCAGCTCACCACCGGACCACAAGGCAGAGACCCAGTACTTC. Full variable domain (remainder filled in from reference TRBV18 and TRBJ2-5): NAGVMQNPRHLVRRRGQEARLRCSPMKGHSHVYWYRQLPEEGLKFMVYLQKENIIDESGMPKERFSAEFPKEGPSILRIQQVVRGDSAAYFCASSPPDHKAETQYFGPGTRLLVL.

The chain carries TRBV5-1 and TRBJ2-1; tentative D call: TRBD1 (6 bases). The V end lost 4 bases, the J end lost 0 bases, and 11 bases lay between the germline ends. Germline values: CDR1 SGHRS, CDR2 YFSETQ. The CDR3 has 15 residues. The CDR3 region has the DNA TGCGCCAGCAGCCTGAGACAGGCCTCCTACAATGAGCAGTTCTTC. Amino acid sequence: CASSLRQASYNEQFF.

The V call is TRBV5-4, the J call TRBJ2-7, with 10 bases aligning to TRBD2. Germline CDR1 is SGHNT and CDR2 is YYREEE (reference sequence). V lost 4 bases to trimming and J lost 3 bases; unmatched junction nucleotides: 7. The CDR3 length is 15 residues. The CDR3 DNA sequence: TGTGCCAGCAGCGTAGCCGGGACTAGCGTCTACGAGCAGTACTTC. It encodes CASSVAGTSVYEQYF.

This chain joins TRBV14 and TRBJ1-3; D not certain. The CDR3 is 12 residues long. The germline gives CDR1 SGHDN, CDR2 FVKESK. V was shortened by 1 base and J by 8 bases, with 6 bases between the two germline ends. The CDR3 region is CASSQGQDTIYF. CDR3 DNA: TGTGCCAGCAGCCAAGGACAAGACACCATATATTTT. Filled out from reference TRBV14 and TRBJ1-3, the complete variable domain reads EAGVTQFPSHSVIEKGQTVTLRCDPISGHDNLYWYRRVMGKEIKFLLHFVKESKQDESGMPNNRFLAERTGGTYSTLKVQPAELEDSGVYFCASSQGQDTIYFGEGSWLTVV.

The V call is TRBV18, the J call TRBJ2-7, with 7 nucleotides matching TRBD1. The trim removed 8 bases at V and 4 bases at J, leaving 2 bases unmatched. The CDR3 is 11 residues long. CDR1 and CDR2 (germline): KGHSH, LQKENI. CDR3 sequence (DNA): TGTGCCAGCGGGACAGAATACGAGCAGTACGTC. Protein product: CASGTEYEQYV.

CDR3 sequence (DNA): TGTGCCAGCAGTTACTTTATAGCGGGGGGGCCCAATGAGCAGTTCTTC. Protein sequence: CASSYFIAGGPNEQFF. The chain combines TRBV6-5 with TRBJ2-1; 11 nucleotides match TRBD2. CDR1 and CDR2 from the germline V gene are MNHEY and SVGAGI. The CDR3 is made up of 16 amino acids. The J segment lost 6 bases and the V segment lost 1 base, leaving 5 bases of the junction unmatched.

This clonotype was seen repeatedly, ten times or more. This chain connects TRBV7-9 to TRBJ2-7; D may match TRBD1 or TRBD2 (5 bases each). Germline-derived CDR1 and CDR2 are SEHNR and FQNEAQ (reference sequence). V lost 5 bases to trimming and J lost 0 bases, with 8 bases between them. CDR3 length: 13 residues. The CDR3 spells CASSAGSSYEQYF. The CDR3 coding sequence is TGTGCCAGCAGCGCAGGGAGCTCCTACGAGCAGTACTTC.

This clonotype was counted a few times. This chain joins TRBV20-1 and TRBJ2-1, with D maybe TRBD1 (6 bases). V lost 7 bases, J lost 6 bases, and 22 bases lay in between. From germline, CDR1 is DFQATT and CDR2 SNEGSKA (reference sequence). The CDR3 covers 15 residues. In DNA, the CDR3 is TGCAGTGGCTCCCTACTACAGGGTTTCGGCAATGAGCAGTTCTTC. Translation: CSGSLLQGFGNEQFF.

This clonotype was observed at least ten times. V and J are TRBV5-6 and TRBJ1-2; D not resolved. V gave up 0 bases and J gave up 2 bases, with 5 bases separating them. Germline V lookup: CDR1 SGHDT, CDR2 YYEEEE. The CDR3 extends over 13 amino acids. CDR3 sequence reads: CASSLDTNYGYTF. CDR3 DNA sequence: TGTGCCAGCAGCTTGGACACAAACTATGGCTACACCTTC. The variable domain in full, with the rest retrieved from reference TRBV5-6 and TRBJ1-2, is DAGVTQSPTHLIKTRGQQVTLRCSPKSGHDTVSWYQQALGQGPQFIFQYYEEEERQRGNFPDRFSGHQFPNYSSELNVNALLLGDSALYLCASSLDTNYGYTFGSGTRLTVV.

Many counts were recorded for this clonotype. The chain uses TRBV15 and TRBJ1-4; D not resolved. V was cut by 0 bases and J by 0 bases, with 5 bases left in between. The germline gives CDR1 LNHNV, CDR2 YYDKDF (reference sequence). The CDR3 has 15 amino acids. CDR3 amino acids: CATSRDRATNEKLFF. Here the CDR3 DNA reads TGTGCCACCAGCAGAGATCGTGCAACTAATGAAAAACTGTTTTTT.